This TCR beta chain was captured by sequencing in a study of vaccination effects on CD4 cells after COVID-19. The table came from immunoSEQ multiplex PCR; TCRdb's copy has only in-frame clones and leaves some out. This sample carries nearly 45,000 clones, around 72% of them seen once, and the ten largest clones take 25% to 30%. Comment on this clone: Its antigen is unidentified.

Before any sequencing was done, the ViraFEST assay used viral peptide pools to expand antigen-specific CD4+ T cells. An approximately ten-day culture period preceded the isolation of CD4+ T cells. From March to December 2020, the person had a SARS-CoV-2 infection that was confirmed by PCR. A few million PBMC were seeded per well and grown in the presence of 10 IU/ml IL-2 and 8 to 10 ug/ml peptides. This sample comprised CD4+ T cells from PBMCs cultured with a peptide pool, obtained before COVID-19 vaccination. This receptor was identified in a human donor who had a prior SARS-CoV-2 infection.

CDR3 region: CASSQAKPSRETQYF. CDR3 bases: TGTGCCAGCAGCCAAGCAAAACCATCTAGAGAGACCCAGTACTTC. The chain recombines TRBV3-1 (or the pseudogene TRBV3-2) with TRBJ2-5, with D unclear. The germline gives CDR1 LGHDT, CDR2 YNNKEL (reference sequence). Trimming removed 1 base from V and 4 bases from J, with 13 bases in between. This CDR3 comprises 15 residues.